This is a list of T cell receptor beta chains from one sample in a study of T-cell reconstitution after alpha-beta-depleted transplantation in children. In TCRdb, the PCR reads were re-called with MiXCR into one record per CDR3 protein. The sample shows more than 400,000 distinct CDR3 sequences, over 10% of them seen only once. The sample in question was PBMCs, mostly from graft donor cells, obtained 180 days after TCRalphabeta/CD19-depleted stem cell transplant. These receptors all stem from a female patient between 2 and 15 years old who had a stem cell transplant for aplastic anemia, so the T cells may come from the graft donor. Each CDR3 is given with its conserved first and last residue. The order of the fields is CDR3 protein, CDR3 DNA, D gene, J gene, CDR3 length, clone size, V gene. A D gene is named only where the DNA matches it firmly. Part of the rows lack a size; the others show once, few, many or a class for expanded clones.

CDR3aa: CAISAGPGNTEAFF; CDR3nt: TGTGCCATCTCGGCTGGTCCTGGGAACACTGAAGCTTTCTTT; d_gene: .; j_gene: TRBJ1-1; len: 14; abundance: many; v_gene: TRBV10-3
CDR3aa: CASSLRPGSNYGYTF; CDR3nt: TGTGCCAGCAGTCTGCGCCCCGGGTCGAACTATGGCTACACCTTC; d_gene: .; j_gene: TRBJ1-2; len: 15; abundance: .; v_gene: TRBV14
CDR3aa: CASSYWQGRQETQYF; CDR3nt: TGTGCCAGCAGTTATTGGCAGGGGAGGCAAGAGACCCAGTACTTC; d_gene: .; j_gene: TRBJ2-5; len: 15; abundance: few; v_gene: TRBV6-2/TRBV6-3
CDR3aa: CASSLAATYEQYF; CDR3nt: TGTGCCAGCAGTTTAGCGGCAACCTACGAGCAGTACTTC; d_gene: .; j_gene: TRBJ2-7; len: 13; abundance: .; v_gene: TRBV28
CDR3aa: CASSVDPGAGSTDTQYF; CDR3nt: TGTGCCAGCAGCGTAGACCCCGGGGCGGGAAGCACAGATACGCAGTATTTT; d_gene: .; j_gene: TRBJ2-3; len: 17; abundance: few; v_gene: TRBV9
CDR3aa: CASSVYGTEPYEQYF; CDR3nt: TGTGCCAGCAGTGTCTACGGGACAGAGCCCTACGAGCAGTACTTC; d_gene: TRBD1; j_gene: TRBJ2-7; len: 15; abundance: few; v_gene: TRBV6-1
CDR3aa: CASRPRDRGHEQYF; CDR3nt: TGTGCCAGCAGACCCCGGGACAGGGGCCACGAGCAGTACTTC; d_gene: TRBD1; j_gene: TRBJ2-7; len: 14; abundance: few; v_gene: TRBV6-2/TRBV6-3
CDR3aa: CASSGSETQYF; CDR3nt: TGTGCCAGCAGTGGCAGCGAGACCCAGTACTTC; d_gene: .; j_gene: TRBJ2-5; len: 11; abundance: .; v_gene: TRBV2
CDR3aa: CASSSSPGIEQYF; CDR3nt: TGTGCCAGCAGCTCCTCGCCAGGGATCGAGCAGTACTTC; d_gene: .; j_gene: TRBJ2-7; len: 13; abundance: few; v_gene: TRBV9
CDR3aa: CASSLVVSGPGELFF; CDR3nt: TGTGCCAGCAGCTTAGTGGTTTCGGGGCCCGGGGAGCTGTTTTTT; d_gene: .; j_gene: TRBJ2-2; len: 15; abundance: few; v_gene: TRBV7-2
CDR3aa: CSASRQGGNQPQHF; CDR3nt: TGCAGTGCCAGCAGACAGGGGGGCAATCAGCCCCAGCATTTT; d_gene: TRBD1; j_gene: TRBJ1-5; len: 14; abundance: many; v_gene: TRBV20-1
CDR3aa: CASSQDRARGHNQPQHF; CDR3nt: TGCGCCAGCAGCCAAGATCGTGCCAGGGGTCACAATCAGCCCCAGCATTTT; d_gene: .; j_gene: TRBJ1-5; len: 17; abundance: .; v_gene: TRBV4-3
CDR3aa: CASSLVGGQGAEQYF; CDR3nt: TGTGCCAGCAGCTTAGTCGGGGGACAGGGGGCCGAGCAGTACTTC; d_gene: TRBD1; j_gene: TRBJ2-7; len: 15; abundance: few; v_gene: TRBV7-9
CDR3aa: CSARDSNSGQGHGYTF; CDR3nt: TGCAGTGCTAGGGATAGCAATTCCGGACAGGGGCATGGCTACACCTTC; d_gene: TRBD1; j_gene: TRBJ1-2; len: 16; abundance: .; v_gene: TRBV20-1
CDR3aa: CASSLGGTSGIGNEQFF; CDR3nt: TGCGCCAGCAGCTTGGGAGGGACTAGCGGGATTGGCAATGAGCAGTTCTTC; d_gene: TRBD2; j_gene: TRBJ2-1; len: 17; abundance: few; v_gene: TRBV5-1
CDR3aa: CASGNRGETQYF; CDR3nt: TGTGCCAGCGGAAACAGGGGAGAGACCCAGTACTTC; d_gene: TRBD1; j_gene: TRBJ2-5; len: 12; abundance: many; v_gene: TRBV5-6
CDR3aa: CASSLNHNSPLHF; CDR3nt: TGTGCCAGCAGTTTAAATCACAATTCACCCCTCCACTTT; d_gene: .; j_gene: TRBJ1-6; len: 13; abundance: many; v_gene: TRBV12-3/TRBV12-4
CDR3aa: CSARGRGNNQPQHF; CDR3nt: TGCAGTGCTAGAGGCAGGGGGAACAATCAGCCCCAGCATTTT; d_gene: TRBD1; j_gene: TRBJ1-5; len: 14; abundance: .; v_gene: TRBV20-1
CDR3aa: CASSLDGQGLGYTF; CDR3nt: TGTGCCAGCAGTTTAGACGGACAGGGGCTTGGCTACACCTTC; d_gene: TRBD1; j_gene: TRBJ1-2; len: 14; abundance: few; v_gene: TRBV12-3/TRBV12-4
CDR3aa: CASSSYGTPSFYGYTF; CDR3nt: TGTGCCAGCAGCTCCTACGGGACACCGAGTTTCTATGGCTACACCTTC; d_gene: .; j_gene: TRBJ1-2; len: 16; abundance: few; v_gene: TRBV5-6
CDR3aa: CASSLDRGRLNEQFF; CDR3nt: TGCGCCAGCAGTCTCGACAGGGGGCGACTAAATGAGCAGTTCTTC; d_gene: TRBD1; j_gene: TRBJ2-1; len: 15; abundance: .; v_gene: TRBV4-3
CDR3aa: CASSYPWWRESEQFF; CDR3nt: TGTGCCAGCAGTTACCCCTGGTGGCGGGAGAGTGAGCAGTTCTTC; d_gene: TRBD2; j_gene: TRBJ2-1; len: 15; abundance: .; v_gene: TRBV12-3/TRBV12-4
CDR3aa: CASRVAPTYNEQFF; CDR3nt: TGTGCCAGCAGGGTAGCTCCTACCTACAATGAGCAGTTCTTC; d_gene: .; j_gene: TRBJ2-1; len: 14; abundance: .; v_gene: TRBV28
CDR3aa: CASSQGQLSNQPQHF; CDR3nt: TGTGCCAGCAGCCAGGGGCAGCTCAGCAATCAGCCCCAGCATTTT; d_gene: .; j_gene: TRBJ1-5; len: 15; abundance: .; v_gene: TRBV3-1
CDR3aa: CASSFRRGEKLFF; CDR3nt: TGTGCCAGCAGCTTCCGGCGGGGGGAAAAACTGTTTTTT; d_gene: .; j_gene: TRBJ1-4; len: 13; abundance: .; v_gene: TRBV7-8